This TCR beta chain was captured by sequencing in a study of cytomegalovirus exposure and HLA in healthy donors. Vbeta (60) and Jbeta (13) primers were used in the PCR. TCRdb keeps only in-frame clones here, not all; method: immunoSEQ multiplex PCR. The repertoire has roughly 69,000 clones, approximately 70% of them found once; the top ten carry about 14%. The CDR3 covers 16 residues. V was clipped by 3 bases and J by 4 bases; unmatched bases: 6. Per the germline V gene, CDR1 is MNHEY and CDR2 is SMNVEV (reference sequence). The sequence was collected from a male donor in good health and CMV-seropositive. The chain combines TRBV27 with TRBJ2-3; 11 nucleotides line up with TRBD2. The sequenced sample was PBMCs. CDR3 in DNA: TGTGCCAGCAGTTTGGCTAGCGGGAGGAGGGCAGATACGCAGTATTTT. This encodes CASSLASGRRADTQYF.